Below are 27 T cell receptor beta chains sequenced from a single sample in a study of siplizumab effects on memory and regulatory T cells. The repertoire was sequenced with immunoSEQ multiplex PCR; TCRdb's copy has only in-frame clones and lacks some. The table includes tens of thousands of clones, about 90% detected once. Sequenced: naive CD8+ T cells sorted from blood. The receptors here all came from a human donor in good health.

This chain links TRBV27 with TRBJ1-2; D is unclear. The CDR3 has 14 residues. Trimming pared 5 bases from V and 4 bases from J, leaving 14 bases between. Per the germline V gene, CDR1 is MNHEY and CDR2 is SMNVEV (reference sequence). Here the CDR3 reads CASSMSALFYGYTF. The DNA for the CDR3 is TGTGCCAGCAGTATGTCAGCGCTCTTCTATGGCTACACCTTC.

The genes are TRBV6-5 and TRBJ2-5, with D maybe TRBD1 (6 bases). This CDR3 region has 14 residues. Trimming stripped 5 bases from V and 1 base from J, with 11 bases between. The germline V gene encodes CDR1 MNHEY and CDR2 SVGAGI. CDR3 sequence: CASSDGQLQETQYF. DNA of the CDR3: TGTGCCAGCAGTGACGGACAGCTCCAAGAGACCCAGTACTTC.

The chain has TRBV4-1 and TRBJ1-5, with D possibly TRBD1 on 5 matching bases. Germline CDR1 is MGHRA and CDR2 is YSYEKL. Trimming cost V 3 bases and J 4 bases, with 13 bases left between them. This CDR3 contains 15 residues. The chain's CDR3 is CASSQVDTTNQPQHF. CDR3 sequence (DNA): TGCGCCAGCAGCCAGGTGGACACCACTAATCAGCCCCAGCATTTT.

The gene calls are TRBV7-8 and TRBJ2-2, with D possibly being TRBD1 (5 bases). The CDR3 is 12 residues long. Germline-derived CDR1 and CDR2 are SGHVS and FQNEAQ. V shed 4 bases and J shed 7 bases, with 7 bases lying between them. The CDR3 region is CASSWTIGELFF. As DNA, the CDR3 is TGTGCCAGCAGCTGGACAATCGGGGAGCTGTTTTTT.

The chain couples TRBV4-1 to TRBJ1-1; 7 bases match TRBD1. V was clipped by 3 bases and J by 0 bases; unmatched bases: 4. Germline lookup yields CDR1 MGHRA and CDR2 YSYEKL. The CDR3 consists of 15 residues. CDR3 sequence (DNA): TGCGCCAGCAGCCATTTGACAGGGATGAACACTGAAGCTTTCTTT. Translated, it gives CASSHLTGMNTEAFF.

J is TRBJ2-6 and V is TRBV6-5, with D tentatively TRBD1 (5 bases). V lost 6 bases and J lost 0, with 9 bases in between. The CDR3 covers 15 residues. Germline lookup yields CDR1 MNHEY and CDR2 SVGAGI. The CDR3 loop reads CASRRDSSGANVLTF. CDR3 DNA sequence: TGTGCCAGCAGGAGAGACAGCTCTGGGGCCAACGTCCTGACTTTC.

The chain couples TRBV4-1 to TRBJ2-5; D is tentatively TRBD1 or TRBD2 (6 bases each). The CDR3 has 13 residues. V lost 4 bases and J 5 bases, leaving 11 bases between the germline ends. Germline V gene sequence: CDR1 MGHRA, CDR2 YSYEKL. CDR3 loop: CASSPEGVETQYF. The CDR3 coding sequence is TGCGCCAGCAGCCCGGAGGGGGTCGAGACCCAGTACTTC.

This clone occurred once. The chain uses TRBV18 and TRBJ1-5; D is uncertain. V gave up 3 bases and J gave up 8 bases, with 20 bases separating them. There are 16 residues in the CDR3. Germline V CDR1 and CDR2: KGHSH, LQKENI. The CDR3 region has the DNA TGTGCCAGCTCACCCCCCGGAATTGGTCGGATGGAGCCCCAGCATTTT. Its protein is CASSPPGIGRMEPQHF. The full variable domain, in which reference TRBV18 and TRBJ1-5 provide the parts outside the CDR3, is NAGVMQNPRHLVRRRGQEARLRCSPMKGHSHVYWYRQLPEEGLKFMVYLQKENIIDESGMPKERFSAEFPKEGPSILRIQQVVRGDSAAYFCASSPPGIGRMEPQHFGDGTRLSIL.

The chain recombines TRBV9 with TRBJ2-7, with 7 bases aligning to TRBD1. CDR1 SGDLS and CDR2 YYNGEE come from the germline V gene. CDR3 size: 13 residues. The ends lost 3 bases at V and 8 bases at J; junction bases unmatched: 8. The CDR3 region has the DNA TGTGCCAGCAGCGATGGACAGGCTCGGCAGCAGTACTTC. Translation: CASSDGQARQQYF.

The V call is TRBV6-1, the J call TRBJ2-7; TRBD2 is a possible D gene (6 bases). Trimming cost V 2 bases and J 2 bases, with 16 bases left between them. Germline V lookup: CDR1 MNHNS, CDR2 SASEGT. The CDR3 covers 16 residues. The CDR3: CASSELGLGEPYEQYF. The DNA for the CDR3 is TGTGCCAGCAGTGAACTGGGACTGGGAGAACCCTACGAGCAGTACTTC.

The CDR3 DNA reads TGTGCCAGCAGCTGGACGACTAGCTCCTACGAGCAGTACTTC. This gives the protein CASSWTTSSYEQYF. The V and J genes are TRBV5-5 and TRBJ2-7; TRBD2 is a possible D gene (6 bases). The CDR3 loop spans 14 amino acids. Germline-derived CDR1 and CDR2 are SGHKS and YYEKEE (reference sequence). V was trimmed by 3 bases and J by 0 bases, leaving 10 bases between them. Full variable domain (missing parts from reference TRBV5-5 and TRBJ2-7): DAGVTQSPTHLIKTRGQQVTLRCSPISGHKSVSWYQQVLGQGPQFIFQYYEKEERGRGNFPDRFSARQFPNYSSELNVNALLLGDSALYLCASSWTTSSYEQYFGPGTRLTVT.

The rearrangement joins TRBV6-6 to TRBJ2-7; maybe TRBD2 (5 bases). V was clipped by 0 bases and J by 0 bases, with 9 bases between them. CDR1 and CDR2 from the germline V gene are MNHNY and SVGAGI (reference sequence). This CDR3 comprises 15 residues. The CDR3 is CASSYSSGSSYEQYF. The CDR3 nucleotides are TGTGCCAGCAGTTACTCATCGGGAAGCTCCTACGAGCAGTACTTC.

The chain is built from TRBV25-1 and TRBJ1-6, with D unclear. Germline-derived CDR1 and CDR2 are MGHDK and SYGVNS. The CDR3 spans 14 residues. With 1 base removed from V and 10 bases from J, the gap between germline ends came to 11 bases. CDR3 loop: CASSEFILDSPLHF. CDR3 DNA: TGTGCCAGCAGTGAATTTATATTGGACTCACCCCTCCACTTT.

The sample holds one count of this clone. The V call is TRBV27, the J call TRBJ2-2; 8 bases fit TRBD1. The length of the CDR3 is 13 residues. Trimming at V came to 2 bases and at J to 10 bases, leaving 3 bases not matched to a gene. CDR1 is MNHEY, CDR2 SMNVEV, per germline (reference sequence). CDR3 in amino acids: CASSLQGQEELFF. CDR3 in DNA: TGTGCCAGCAGTTTACAGGGACAGGAGGAGCTGTTTTTT.

The rearrangement joins TRBV2 to TRBJ2-1, with a tentative D call TRBD1 (5 bases). Germline loops: CDR1 SNHLY, CDR2 FYNNEI. The germline V and J ends were trimmed by 6 bases and 5 bases, with 11 bases remaining between them. The CDR3 is 13 residues long. CDR3 DNA sequence: TGTGCCAGCAGCGGCGGCAGGGACAATGAGCAGTTCTTC. As protein: CASSGGRDNEQFF.

This chain joins TRBV5-4 and TRBJ2-2, with 9 bases matching TRBD2. V was pared by 0 bases and J by 4 bases, with 10 bases of the junction left unmatched. This CDR3 is 18 amino acids long. Germline V gene lookup returns CDR1 SGHNT and CDR2 YYREEE (reference sequence). CDR3 DNA: TGTGCCAGCAGCTTGGATTCTAGCGGGGTTAGTGGCACCGGGGAGCTGTTTTTT. Its translation is CASSLDSSGVSGTGELFF.

The chain has TRBV10-3 and TRBJ1-4; 7 positions agree with TRBD1. The V gene end was trimmed by 7 bases and the J gene end by 8 bases; junction bases not matched to a gene: 7. This CDR3 spans 13 amino acids. The V gene's germline CDR1 is ENHRY and CDR2 SYGVKD. The CDR3 here is CAINGDRGEKLFF. The CDR3 coding sequence is TGTGCCATCAATGGGGACAGAGGGGAAAAACTGTTTTTT.

This chain links TRBV2 with TRBJ1-1; D perhaps matches TRBD1 (5 bases). This CDR3 contains 12 residues. V was trimmed by 4 bases and J by 6 bases, leaving 9 bases between them. CDR1 and CDR2 (germline): SNHLY, FYNNEI. CDR3 coding DNA: TGTGCCAGCAGTGTTACGGGGCCTGAAGCTTTCTTT. Protein sequence: CASSVTGPEAFF.

V usage is TRBV27 and J usage is TRBJ2-2; a weak D match, TRBD1 (5 bases). Germline V CDR1 and CDR2: MNHEY, SMNVEV (reference sequence). The V end lost 5 bases, the J end lost 1 base, and 8 bases lay between the germline ends. The CDR3 has 14 residues. The DNA for the CDR3 is TGTGCCAGCAGTCAAACAGGGAACACCGGGGAGCTGTTTTTT. This gives the protein CASSQTGNTGELFF.

The rearrangement joins TRBV27 to TRBJ2-3; 9 bases align to TRBD2. Germline V gene data show CDR1 as MNHEY and CDR2 as SMNVEV (reference sequence). The V segment lost 4 bases and the J segment 5 bases; nucleotides outside the gene matches: 4. The CDR3 loop spans 14 amino acids. The CDR3 DNA reads as TGTGCCAGCAGTTCAGCGGGGGGTATAGATACGCAGTATTTT. It yields the protein CASSSAGGIDTQYF.

The V and J genes are TRBV29-1 and TRBJ1-2; a weak D match, TRBD1 (5 bases). V gave up 1 base and J gave up 6 bases, with 9 bases separating them. This CDR3 contains 12 residues. Germline CDR1 reads SQVTM; CDR2 reads ANQGSEA. This CDR3 reads CSVEGGGHGYTF. CDR3 in DNA: TGCAGCGTTGAAGGGGGGGGTCATGGCTACACCTTC.

V usage is TRBV14 and J usage is TRBJ1-2; 10 bases agree with TRBD1. Germline V gene sequence: CDR1 SGHDN, CDR2 FVKESK. V dropped 7 bases and J dropped 3; count of bases not matched to a gene: 14. The CDR3 has 17 residues. The CDR3, as DNA: TGTGCCAGCACCCCCGGGACAGGGGACCTCCTCGACTATGGCTACACCTTC. Translating gives CASTPGTGDLLDYGYTF. Drawing the rest from reference TRBV14 and TRBJ1-2, the complete variable domain is EAGVTQFPSHSVIEKGQTVTLRCDPISGHDNLYWYRRVMGKEIKFLLHFVKESKQDESGMPNNRFLAERTGGTYSTLKVQPAELEDSGVYFCASTPGTGDLLDYGYTFGSGTRLTVV.

The rearrangement uses TRBV6-6 and TRBJ1-1; D is possibly TRBD1 (5 bases). CDR3 length: 15 amino acids. Trimming stripped 0 bases from V and 0 bases from J, with 8 bases between. Germline V gene data show CDR1 as MNHNY and CDR2 as SVGAGI (reference sequence). The CDR3 loop reads CASSYSRGLNTEAFF. DNA of the CDR3: TGTGCCAGCAGTTACTCTAGGGGCCTGAACACTGAAGCTTTCTTT.

This chain connects TRBV11-1 to TRBJ1-1; 9 bases fit TRBD1. This CDR3 has 14 amino acids. V lost 5 bases, J lost 4 bases, and 5 bases stayed unmatched. Germline V gene sequence: CDR1 SGHAT, CDR2 FQDESV (reference sequence). The CDR3 is CASSTTGGRTEAFF. The CDR3 DNA sequence: TGTGCCAGCAGCACGACAGGGGGTCGCACTGAAGCTTTCTTT.

The chain joins TRBV9 to TRBJ2-7; D ambiguous. The germline V gene encodes CDR1 SGDLS and CDR2 YYNGEE. The CDR3 totals 13 residues. Trimming shortened V by 0 bases and J by 2 bases, and 6 bases separated the two germline ends. The CDR3 region has the DNA TGTGCCAGCAGCGTAGGCAGTCCCTACGAGCAGTACTTC. Its translation: CASSVGSPYEQYF. Together with reference TRBV9 and TRBJ2-7, the CDR3 gives the full variable domain: DSGVTQTPKHLITATGQRVTLRCSPRSGDLSVYWYQQSLDQGLQFLIQYYNGEERAKGNILERFSAQQFPDLHSELNLSSLELGDSALYFCASSVGSPYEQYFGPGTRLTVT.

The chain has TRBV30 and TRBJ2-6, with D possibly matching TRBD1 (5 bases). CDR1 is GTSNPN and CDR2 is SVGIG in the germline V gene (reference sequence). The V and J ends lost 2 bases and 0 bases respectively, with 8 bases between them. The CDR3 runs to 15 residues. CDR3 region: CAWSPDSSGANVLTF. The CDR3 nucleotides are TGTGCCTGGAGTCCAGACAGCTCTGGGGCCAACGTCCTGACTTTC.

The chain carries TRBV29-1 and TRBJ2-1, with 7 bases aligning to TRBD2. Germline loops: CDR1 SQVTM, CDR2 ANQGSEA. V was pared by 5 bases and J by 0 bases, with 16 bases of the junction left unmatched. This CDR3 has 18 residues. CDR3 sequence: CSVLISLAVLSSYNEQFF. CDR3 bases: TGCAGCGTTTTAATCAGTCTAGCGGTGTTGAGCTCCTACAATGAGCAGTTCTTC.